A single sample is the source of the 11 T cell receptor beta chains below, sequenced in a study of blood T cell repertoires in COVID-19. TCRdb's table, derived via immunoSEQ multiplex PCR, lists solely in-frame clones and lacks some. The sample carries about 270,000 clones, 83% recorded once. Sequences were obtained from peripheral blood. Receptor source: a woman aged 45 to 65 who had recovered from COVID-19.

The V and J genes are TRBV29-1 and TRBJ1-5; D is unclear. CDR3 length: 13 residues. From germline, CDR1 is SQVTM and CDR2 ANQGSEA. The V gene lost 1 base and the J gene lost 4 bases, with 8 bases spanning the gap. The CDR3 loop is CSVEGEKNQPQHF. In DNA form, the CDR3 reads TGCAGCGTTGAAGGCGAGAAGAATCAGCCCCAGCATTTT. Based on the CDR3 plus reference TRBV29-1 and TRBJ1-5, the full variable domain is SAVISQKPSRDICQRGTSLTIQCQVDSQVTMMFWYRQQPGQSLTLIATANQGSEATYESGFVIDKFPISRPNLTFSTLTVSNMSPEDSSIYLCSVEGEKNQPQHFGDGTRLSIL.

Comment on this clone: The same CDR3 is also encoded by other DNA sequences in this sample. The V and J genes are TRBV12-3 or TRBV12-4 and TRBJ1-1; D remains ambiguous. The ends were cut back, 4 bases at V and 0 bases at J, with 6 bases in the middle. This CDR3 region has 13 residues. CDR3 sequence: CASSYRVNTEAFF. CDR3 nucleotide sequence: TGTGCCAGCAGTTACCGGGTGAACACTGAAGCTTTCTTT.

The rearrangement joins TRBV30 to TRBJ1-6; TRBD1 matches 7 bases. This CDR3 spans 14 amino acids. V trimming: 4 bases; J trimming: 9 bases; junction bases outside the gene matches: 9. The germline CDR1 and CDR2 sequences are GTSNPN and SVGIG (reference sequence). The CDR3 sequence: CAWKTGIVASPLHF. The CDR3, as DNA: TGTGCCTGGAAGACAGGGATCGTTGCTTCACCCCTCCACTTT.

The chain uses TRBV25-1 and TRBJ1-2, with a possible D match to TRBD1 (6 bases). The CDR3 covers 13 residues. The germline gives CDR1 MGHDK, CDR2 SYGVNS. V was pared by 3 bases and J by 7 bases, with 12 bases between. The CDR3 DNA follows: TGTGCCAGCAGTGAGGACAGAATTGGTGGCTACACCTTC. Residues: CASSEDRIGGYTF.

This clone appeared a single time. The identical CDR3 is also encoded by other nucleotide sequences in the sample. The chain joins TRBV19 to TRBJ2-1; no definite D call. Germline loops: CDR1 LNHDA, CDR2 SQIVND (reference sequence). V was clipped by 1 base and J by 0 bases, with 4 bases between them. The CDR3 has 14 residues. The CDR3 sequence is CASSIGSSYNEQFF. The CDR3 nucleotides read TGTGCCAGTAGTATAGGTAGCTCCTACAATGAGCAGTTCTTC. The full variable domain, completed using reference TRBV19 and TRBJ2-1, is DGGITQSPKYLFRKEGQNVTLSCEQNLNHDAMYWYRQDPGQGLRLIYYSQIVNDFQKGDIAEGYSVSREKKESFPLTVTSAQKNPTAFYLCASSIGSSYNEQFFGPGTRLTVL.

This clone was detected only once. The rearrangement links TRBV7-9 to TRBJ2-7, with D unclear. The CDR3 sequence is 13 residues long. V lost 4 bases and J 2 bases, leaving 9 bases between the germline ends. Germline loops: CDR1 SEHNR, CDR2 FQNEAQ (reference sequence). The CDR3, as DNA: TGTGCCAGCAGCTCTGAGAGGACCTACGAGCAGTACTTC. Its protein product is CASSSERTYEQYF.

The rearrangement uses TRBV18 and TRBJ2-2, with 8 positions matching TRBD1. The CDR3 consists of 15 residues. Per germline, CDR1 KGHSH and CDR2 LQKENI. The V segment lost 3 bases and the J segment 7 bases; nucleotides outside the gene matches: 7. The DNA of the CDR3 is TGTGCCAGCTCACCCTGGACAGGGTCGAGCGGGGAGCTGTTTTTT. Translating gives CASSPWTGSSGELFF.

J is TRBJ1-1 and V is TRBV18, with D possibly matching TRBD1 (5 bases). This CDR3 region has 12 residues. Per germline, CDR1 KGHSH and CDR2 LQKENI. The germline V and J ends were trimmed by 3 bases and 7 bases, with 9 bases remaining between them. The CDR3 sequence is CASSPRQFEAFF. Here the CDR3 DNA reads TGTGCCAGCTCACCCAGACAGTTTGAAGCTTTCTTT.

CDR3 in DNA: TGTGCCAGCTCACCAGGGACAGGGCCCCTCACCGGGGAGCTGTTTTTT. It encodes CASSPGTGPLTGELFF. The J gene is TRBJ2-2, the V gene TRBV18; 9 bases fit TRBD1. The CDR3 runs to 16 residues. V gave up 2 bases and J gave up 4 bases; unmatched junction bases: 5. CDR1 and CDR2 (germline): KGHSH, LQKENI.

This clone was seen a single time. Here the CDR3 reads CASSYLQGADTEAFF. CDR3 bases: TGCGCCAGCAGCTACCTACAGGGGGCGGATACTGAAGCTTTCTTT. The J gene is TRBJ1-1, the V gene TRBV5-1; 9 bases map to TRBD1. The CDR3 has 15 residues. Trimming at V came to 3 bases and at J to 5 bases, leaving 8 bases not matched to a gene. CDR1 is SGHRS, CDR2 YFSETQ, per germline.

The chain is built from TRBV2 and TRBJ2-3; TRBD2 agrees at 10 bases. V lost 6 bases and J lost 8; bases outside the gene matches: 17. Per germline, CDR1 SNHLY and CDR2 FYNNEI. The CDR3 extends over 17 amino acids. CDR3 protein: CASRASHGTSVRGTQYF. The CDR3, as DNA: TGTGCCAGCAGAGCATCCCACGGGACTAGCGTTCGCGGTACGCAGTATTTT. Based on the CDR3 plus reference TRBV2 and TRBJ2-3, the full variable domain is EPEVTQTPSHQVTQMGQEVILRCVPISNHLYFYWYRQILGQKVEFLVSFYNNEISEKSEIFDDQFSVERPDGSNFTLKIRSTKLEDSAMYFCASRASHGTSVRGTQYFGPGTRLTVL.